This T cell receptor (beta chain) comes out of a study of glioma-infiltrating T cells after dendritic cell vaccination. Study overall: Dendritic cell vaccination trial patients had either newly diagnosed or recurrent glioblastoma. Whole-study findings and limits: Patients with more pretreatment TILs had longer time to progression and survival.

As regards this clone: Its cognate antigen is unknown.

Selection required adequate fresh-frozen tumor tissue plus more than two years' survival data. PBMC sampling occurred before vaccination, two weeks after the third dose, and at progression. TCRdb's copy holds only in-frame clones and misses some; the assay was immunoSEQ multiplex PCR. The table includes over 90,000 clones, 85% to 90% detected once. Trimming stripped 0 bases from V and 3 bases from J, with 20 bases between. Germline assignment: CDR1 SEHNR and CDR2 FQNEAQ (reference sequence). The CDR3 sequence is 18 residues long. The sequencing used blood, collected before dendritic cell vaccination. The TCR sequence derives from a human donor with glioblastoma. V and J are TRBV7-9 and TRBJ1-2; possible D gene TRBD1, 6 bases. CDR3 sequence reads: CASSLAGPDQGSDYGYTF. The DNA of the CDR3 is TGTGCCAGCAGCTTAGCGGGTCCGGACCAGGGGAGCGACTATGGCTACACCTTC.